This entry lists 28 T cell receptor beta chains sequenced from one sample in a study of blood T cell repertoires in COVID-19. The data were produced by immunoSEQ multiplex PCR, yet TCRdb's version contains in-frame clones alone and is incomplete. The sample has around 260,000 clones; around 90% are singletons. The specimen sequenced was peripheral blood. Receptors originate from a woman between 40 and 55 years old who had recovered from COVID-19.

This chain uses TRBV24-1 with TRBJ2-5; 7 bases fit TRBD1. This CDR3 has 11 residues. V was pared by 11 bases and J by 4 bases, with 3 bases of the junction left unmatched. Germline-derived CDR1 and CDR2 are KGHDR and SFDVKD. CDR3 residues: CANPGGETQYF. CDR3 bases: TGTGCCAACCCAGGGGGAGAGACCCAGTACTTC.

The CDR3 sequence: CASSLSAGVYEQYF. In nucleotides, the CDR3 is TGTGCCAGCAGTTTATCGGCGGGAGTTTACGAGCAGTACTTC. The V gene is TRBV27, the J gene TRBJ2-7; 7 nucleotides match TRBD2. J lost 4 bases, V lost 0 bases, and 3 bases had no gene match. CDR3 length: 14 amino acids. CDR1 and CDR2 (germline): MNHEY, SMNVEV (reference sequence).

The chain is built from TRBV19 and TRBJ2-1; 13 bases are a match to TRBD2. The V segment lost 1 base and the J segment 6 bases; nucleotides outside the gene matches: 6. Germline assignment: CDR1 LNHDA and CDR2 SQIVND (reference sequence). CDR3 length: 17 residues. The CDR3 spells CASSIGMGLAGTNEQFF. The DNA for the CDR3 is TGTGCCAGTAGTATAGGGATGGGACTAGCGGGAACCAATGAGCAGTTCTTC.

This chain uses TRBV4-1 with TRBJ2-7; tentatively, D is TRBD2 (5 bases). Germline values: CDR1 MGHRA, CDR2 YSYEKL. V gave up 1 base and J gave up 7 bases, with 20 bases separating them. There are 16 residues in the CDR3. CDR3 loop: CASSQGVSEALREQYF. Written as DNA, the CDR3 is TGCGCCAGCAGCCAAGGTGTTAGCGAAGCTTTAAGGGAGCAGTACTTC.

This clone was picked up one time. The chain has TRBV28 and TRBJ1-4; D possibly corresponds to TRBD1 (5 bases). From germline, CDR1 is MDHEN and CDR2 SYDVKM. The CDR3 contains 17 residues. The V end was cut by 3 bases, the J end by 0 bases, with 14 bases between. Written as DNA, the CDR3 is TGTGCCAGCAGTTTTGGAAGGGGAAAGGCAACTAATGAAAAACTGTTTTTT. Amino acids: CASSFGRGKATNEKLFF. Full variable domain (missing parts from reference TRBV28 and TRBJ1-4): DVKVTQSSRYLVKRTGEKVFLECVQDMDHENMFWYRQDPGLGLRLIYFSYDVKMKEKGDIPEGYSVSREKKERFSLILESASTNQTSMYLCASSFGRGKATNEKLFFGSGTQLSVL.

The rearrangement uses TRBV11-2 and TRBJ2-1; no reliable D call. Per germline, CDR1 SGHAT and CDR2 FQNNGV. CDR3 length equals 14 residues. Trimming removed 5 bases at V and 8 bases at J, with 16 bases between. The CDR3 protein is CASSTGLLGDEQFF. The CDR3 region has the DNA TGTGCCAGCAGCACCGGCCTTCTTGGAGATGAGCAGTTCTTC.

The chain links TRBV19 to TRBJ2-7, with 9 bases fitting TRBD1. This CDR3 is built from 15 residues. CDR1 LNHDA and CDR2 SQIVND come from the germline V gene (reference sequence). After removal of 3 bases from V and 5 bases from J, the junction contained 8 bases not matched to a gene. CDR3 amino acids: CASSISGQGPDEQYF. The CDR3, as DNA: TGTGCCAGTAGTATCTCGGGACAGGGTCCCGACGAGCAGTACTTC.

The V and J genes are TRBV28 and TRBJ2-6; 8 bases fit TRBD1. Per the germline V gene, CDR1 is MDHEN and CDR2 is SYDVKM. V gave up 3 bases and J gave up 2 bases; unmatched junction bases: 6. The CDR3 totals 17 residues. Here the CDR3 DNA reads TGTGCCAGCAGTTTTCGACAGGGGAGAACTGGGGCCAACGTCCTGACTTTC. It specifies CASSFRQGRTGANVLTF.

The chain links TRBV30 to TRBJ1-3; TRBD1 is a possible D gene (6 bases). V was pared by 1 base and J by 4 bases, with 8 bases between. There are 13 residues in the CDR3. Germline CDR1 reads GTSNPN; CDR2 reads SVGIG (reference sequence). The CDR3 DNA reads as TGTGCCTGGAGTGGGGGGCCGGGAAACACCATATATTTT. Encoded protein: CAWSGGPGNTIYF.

The V and J genes are TRBV9 and TRBJ2-1; 9 nucleotides align to TRBD2. With 0 bases clipped from V and 4 bases from J, the junction kept 5 bases outside the gene matches. Germline V lookup: CDR1 SGDLS, CDR2 YYNGEE. The CDR3 extends over 16 amino acids. The CDR3: CASSVESLAGYNEQFF. For the CDR3, the DNA is TGTGCCAGCAGCGTAGAAAGTCTAGCGGGATACAATGAGCAGTTCTTC. Full variable domain (rest looked up from reference TRBV9 and TRBJ2-1): DSGVTQTPKHLITATGQRVTLRCSPRSGDLSVYWYQQSLDQGLQFLIQYYNGEERAKGNILERFSAQQFPDLHSELNLSSLELGDSALYFCASSVESLAGYNEQFFGPGTRLTVL.

This clone was seen a single time. The chain has TRBV5-1 and TRBJ1-1, with TRBD1 identical over 9 bases. The CDR3 length is 15 residues. V shed 4 bases and J 2 bases; nucleotides not matched to a gene: 6. Germline lookup yields CDR1 SGHRS and CDR2 YFSETQ. This CDR3 is CASSRLTGGNTEAFF. The CDR3 bases are TGCGCCAGCAGCAGATTGACAGGGGGAAACACTGAAGCTTTCTTT.

The V gene is TRBV14, the J gene TRBJ2-1, with D perhaps TRBD2 (5 bases). There are 15 residues in the CDR3. With 2 bases removed from V and 4 bases from J, the gap between germline ends came to 12 bases. Germline V gene lookup returns CDR1 SGHDN and CDR2 FVKESK. The CDR3 sequence: CASSQFRGSYNEQFF. Written as DNA, the CDR3 is TGTGCCAGCAGCCAATTTCGGGGTTCTTACAATGAGCAGTTCTTC.

V gene TRBV5-1 combines with J gene TRBJ2-7; possible D gene TRBD2, 6 bases. Trimming left V 6 bases short and J 5 bases short, with 21 bases between. The CDR3 is 15 amino acids. Germline values: CDR1 SGHRS, CDR2 YFSETQ. The CDR3 DNA reads TGCGCCAGCACCAGAGACTTTCGGGAGCGGGACGAGCAGTACTTC. This encodes CASTRDFRERDEQYF.

The V call is TRBV18, the J call TRBJ2-2; 8 nucleotides line up with TRBD1. The CDR3 contains 16 residues. Germline CDR1 KGHSH, CDR2 LQKENI. V dropped 3 bases and J dropped 4; count of bases not matched to a gene: 7. CDR3 protein: CASSPLQGGGTGELFF. CDR3 nucleotide sequence: TGTGCCAGCTCACCCCTACAGGGGGGTGGCACCGGGGAGCTGTTTTTT.

The chain carries TRBV4-1 and TRBJ1-3; D call uncertain. The CDR3 runs to 15 residues. Deletions cut 0 bases from V and 0 bases from J, with 6 bases between. Per the germline V gene, CDR1 is MGHRA and CDR2 is YSYEKL. CDR3 nucleotides: TGCGCCAGCAGCCAAGACGAGGGCTCTGGAAACACCATATATTTT. Protein sequence: CASSQDEGSGNTIYF.

The genes are TRBV5-1 and TRBJ2-1; 10 positions match TRBD2. Per germline, CDR1 SGHRS and CDR2 YFSETQ. Trimming took 2 bases from V and 4 from J; bases not matched to a gene: 9. This CDR3 has 17 amino acids. As DNA, the CDR3 is TGCGCCAGCAGCTTTACCTCTATAGCGGGAGGTTACAATGAGCAGTTCTTC. Translating it yields CASSFTSIAGGYNEQFF.

The chain combines TRBV19 with TRBJ2-7, with 7 bases identical to TRBD2. Germline CDR1 LNHDA, CDR2 SQIVND (reference sequence). The CDR3 is 13 amino acids. V dropped 8 bases and J dropped 2; count of bases not matched to a gene: 6. The CDR3 here is CASGGGRPYEQYF. The DNA for the CDR3 is TGTGCCAGTGGGGGGGGGAGACCCTACGAGCAGTACTTC. Supplemented by reference TRBV19 and TRBJ2-7, the full variable domain reads DGGITQSPKYLFRKEGQNVTLSCEQNLNHDAMYWYRQDPGQGLRLIYYSQIVNDFQKGDIAEGYSVSREKKESFPLTVTSAQKNPTAFYLCASGGGRPYEQYFGPGTRLTVT.

The chain recombines TRBV5-1 with TRBJ1-1; TRBD1 might be the D (6 bases). The V end was cut by 2 bases, the J end by 2 bases, with 13 bases between. The CDR3 extends over 15 amino acids. Germline CDR1 and CDR2: SGHRS and YFSETQ. The CDR3 region is CASSFLTGSNTEAFF. CDR3 nucleotides: TGCGCCAGCAGCTTCCTTACAGGGAGCAACACTGAAGCTTTCTTT. The full variable domain, completed using reference TRBV5-1 and TRBJ1-1, is KAGVTQTPRYLIKTRGQQVTLSCSPISGHRSVSWYQQTPGQGLQFLFEYFSETQRNKGNFPGRFSGRQFSNSRSEMNVSTLELGDSALYLCASSFLTGSNTEAFFGQGTRLTVV.

V usage is TRBV9 and J usage is TRBJ1-2; a weak D match, TRBD1 (5 bases). The CDR3 contains 15 residues. Germline V gene sequence: CDR1 SGDLS, CDR2 YYNGEE. Between the trimmed V and J ends, which lost 0 bases and 5 bases, there was a span of 14 bases. The CDR3 region is CASSVGAGKSYGYTF. CDR3 DNA: TGTGCCAGCAGCGTAGGGGCAGGGAAGTCTTATGGCTACACCTTC.

The chain recombines TRBV2 with TRBJ2-2; D not resolved. The CDR3 sequence is 13 residues long. Germline loops: CDR1 SNHLY, CDR2 FYNNEI. Deletions cut 4 bases from V and 5 bases from J, with 8 bases between. The CDR3 here is CASSALDTGELFF. The DNA for the CDR3 is TGTGCCAGCAGTGCCCTAGATACCGGGGAGCTGTTTTTT.

This clone was observed a single time. The chain has TRBV19 and TRBJ2-3, with 7 positions matching TRBD2. In germline, CDR1 is LNHDA, CDR2 SQIVND (reference sequence). The CDR3 totals 14 residues. The V and J ends lost 6 bases and 3 bases, in that order; junction bases with no gene match: 6. The CDR3 DNA reads TGTGCCAGTAGCTTCGGACTAGGTACAGATACGCAGTATTTT. Translation: CASSFGLGTDTQYF. The entire variable domain, with the rest obtained from reference TRBV19 and TRBJ2-3, is as follows: DGGITQSPKYLFRKEGQNVTLSCEQNLNHDAMYWYRQDPGQGLRLIYYSQIVNDFQKGDIAEGYSVSREKKESFPLTVTSAQKNPTAFYLCASSFGLGTDTQYFGPGTRLTVL.

The chain combines TRBV11-3 with TRBJ2-3; 8 bases fit TRBD2. Germline V CDR1 and CDR2: SGHNT, YENEEA. The CDR3 extends over 16 amino acids. V was pared by 5 bases and J by 3 bases, with 10 bases of the junction left unmatched. CDR3 coding DNA: TGTGCCAGCAGCCCAGCCAGCGGGAGAGGGACAGATACGCAGTATTTT. Translating it yields CASSPASGRGTDTQYF.

The chain employs TRBV30 and TRBJ1-6, with D unresolved. This CDR3 region has 14 residues. Deletions cut 3 bases from V and 4 bases from J, with 10 bases between. Germline V CDR1 and CDR2: GTSNPN, SVGIG (reference sequence). DNA of the CDR3: TGTGCCTGGAGGAAGGGAGGGTATAATTCACCCCTCCACTTT. It translates to CAWRKGGYNSPLHF.

This chain uses TRBV19 with TRBJ1-5; D might be TRBD1 (6 bases). V was cut by 4 bases and J by 4 bases, with 14 bases left in between. The germline CDR1 and CDR2 sequences are LNHDA and SQIVND (reference sequence). The CDR3 spans 15 residues. In DNA, the CDR3 is TGTGCCAGTAGTAGAGCGACAGGTGGTAATCAGCCCCAGCATTTT. As protein: CASSRATGGNQPQHF.

CDR3 loop: CASSQDSLAGTALYGELFF. The CDR3 DNA follows: TGTGCCAGCAGCCAAGATTCACTAGCGGGTACAGCGTTATACGGGGAGCTGTTTTTT. The chain recombines TRBV3-1 (or the pseudogene TRBV3-2) with TRBJ2-2, with 9 bases lining up with TRBD2. The V and J ends lost 0 bases and 7 bases, in that order; junction bases with no gene match: 15. Germline values: CDR1 LGHDT, CDR2 YNNKEL (reference sequence). This CDR3 is built from 19 residues.

The rearrangement links TRBV27 to TRBJ2-3, with 7 bases matching TRBD1. V trimming: 6 bases; J trimming: 6 bases; junction bases outside the gene matches: 9. The germline V gene encodes CDR1 MNHEY and CDR2 SMNVEV (reference sequence). This CDR3 region has 14 residues. The DNA of the CDR3 is TGTGCCAGCAGCCTGACAGGGAAAGGGGATACGCAGTATTTT. Protein sequence: CASSLTGKGDTQYF.

The CDR3 DNA follows: TGTGCCAGCAGCTTGGTCAGCGGGAGGGGCGACGAGACCCAGTACTTC. Its translation is CASSLVSGRGDETQYF. This sequence joins TRBV5-4 and TRBJ2-5; 10 bases map to TRBD2. Trimming at V came to 0 bases and at J to 5 bases, leaving 7 bases not matched to a gene. There are 16 residues in the CDR3. CDR1 and CDR2 (germline): SGHNT, YYREEE (reference sequence).

V usage is TRBV28 and J usage is TRBJ2-1; 7 bases are shared with TRBD2. Trimming at V came to 3 bases and at J to 10 bases, leaving 9 bases not matched to a gene. The germline V gene encodes CDR1 MDHEN and CDR2 SYDVKM. The CDR3 is 14 residues long. The CDR3: CASSFSDGREEQFF. The CDR3, as DNA: TGTGCCAGCAGTTTTTCGGATGGGCGGGAGGAGCAGTTCTTC.